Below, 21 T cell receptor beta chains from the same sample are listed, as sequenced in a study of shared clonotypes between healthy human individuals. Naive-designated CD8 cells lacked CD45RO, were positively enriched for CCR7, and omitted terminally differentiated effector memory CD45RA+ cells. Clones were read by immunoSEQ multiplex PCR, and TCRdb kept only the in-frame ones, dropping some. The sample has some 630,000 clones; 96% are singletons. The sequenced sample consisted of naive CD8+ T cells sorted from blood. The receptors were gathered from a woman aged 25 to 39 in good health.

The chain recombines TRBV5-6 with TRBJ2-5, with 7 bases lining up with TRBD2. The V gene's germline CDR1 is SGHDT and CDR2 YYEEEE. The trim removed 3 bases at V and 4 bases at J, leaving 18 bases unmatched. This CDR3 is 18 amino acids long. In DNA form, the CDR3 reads TGTGCCAGCAGCTCTCCCCTAGCGGAGGGCCGTTTCCGAGAGACCCAGTACTTC. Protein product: CASSSPLAEGRFRETQYF.

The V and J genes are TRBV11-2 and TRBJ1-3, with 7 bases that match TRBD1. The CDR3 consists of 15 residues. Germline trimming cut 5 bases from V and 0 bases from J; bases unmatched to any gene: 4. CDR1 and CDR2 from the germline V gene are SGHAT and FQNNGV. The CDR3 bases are TGTGCCAGCAGCCCAGGGGGGTCCTCTGGAAACACCATATATTTT. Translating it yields CASSPGGSSGNTIYF.

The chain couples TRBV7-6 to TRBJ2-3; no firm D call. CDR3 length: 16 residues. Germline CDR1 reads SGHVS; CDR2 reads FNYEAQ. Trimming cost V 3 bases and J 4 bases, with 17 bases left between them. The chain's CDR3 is CASSLQAVQSPDTQYF. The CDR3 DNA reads TGTGCCAGCAGCTTGCAGGCCGTACAATCCCCAGATACGCAGTATTTT. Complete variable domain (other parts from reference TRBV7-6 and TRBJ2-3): GAGVSQSPRYKVTKRGQDVALRCDPISGHVSLYWYRQALGQGPEFLTYFNYEAQQDKSGLPNDRFSAERPEGSISTLTIQRTEQRDSAMYRCASSLQAVQSPDTQYFGPGTRLTVL.

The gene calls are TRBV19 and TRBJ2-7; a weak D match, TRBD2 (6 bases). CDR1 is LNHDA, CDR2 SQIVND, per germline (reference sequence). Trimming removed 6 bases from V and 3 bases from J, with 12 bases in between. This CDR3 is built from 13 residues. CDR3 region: CASRDAGGYEQYF. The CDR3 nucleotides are TGTGCCAGTAGGGACGCCGGGGGCTACGAGCAGTACTTC. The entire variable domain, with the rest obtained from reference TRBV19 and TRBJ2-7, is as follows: DGGITQSPKYLFRKEGQNVTLSCEQNLNHDAMYWYRQDPGQGLRLIYYSQIVNDFQKGDIAEGYSVSREKKESFPLTVTSAQKNPTAFYLCASRDAGGYEQYFGPGTRLTVT.

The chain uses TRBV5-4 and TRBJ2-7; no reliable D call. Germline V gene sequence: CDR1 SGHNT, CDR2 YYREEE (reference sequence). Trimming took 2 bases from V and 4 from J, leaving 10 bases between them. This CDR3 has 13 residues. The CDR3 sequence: CASSFGAVYEQYF. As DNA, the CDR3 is TGTGCCAGCAGCTTTGGTGCGGTGTACGAGCAGTACTTC.

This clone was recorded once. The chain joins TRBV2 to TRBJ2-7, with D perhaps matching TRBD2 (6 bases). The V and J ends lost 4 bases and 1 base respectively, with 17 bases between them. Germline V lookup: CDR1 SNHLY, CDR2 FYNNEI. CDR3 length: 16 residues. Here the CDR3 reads CASSVTREFFSYEQYF. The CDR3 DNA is TGTGCCAGCAGTGTGACTAGAGAGTTTTTTTCCTACGAGCAGTACTTC.

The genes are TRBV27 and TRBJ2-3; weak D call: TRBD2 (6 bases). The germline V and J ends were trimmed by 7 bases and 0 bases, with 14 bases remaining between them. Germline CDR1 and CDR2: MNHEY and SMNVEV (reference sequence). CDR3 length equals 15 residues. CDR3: CASTPGDGSTDTQYF. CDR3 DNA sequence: TGTGCCAGCACCCCGGGGGACGGAAGCACAGATACGCAGTATTTT.

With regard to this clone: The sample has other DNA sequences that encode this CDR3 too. This CDR3 is CASSSGRSYEQYF. The CDR3 DNA is TGTGCCAGTAGTAGCGGGAGGTCGTACGAGCAGTACTTC. The chain has TRBV19 and TRBJ2-7, with 8 bases identical to TRBD2. The CDR3 is made up of 13 amino acids. The germline CDR1 and CDR2 sequences are LNHDA and SQIVND (reference sequence). Trimming removed 4 bases from V and 4 bases from J; junction bases left unmatched: 3. Variable domain in full (rest from reference TRBV19 and TRBJ2-7): DGGITQSPKYLFRKEGQNVTLSCEQNLNHDAMYWYRQDPGQGLRLIYYSQIVNDFQKGDIAEGYSVSREKKESFPLTVTSAQKNPTAFYLCASSSGRSYEQYFGPGTRLTVT.

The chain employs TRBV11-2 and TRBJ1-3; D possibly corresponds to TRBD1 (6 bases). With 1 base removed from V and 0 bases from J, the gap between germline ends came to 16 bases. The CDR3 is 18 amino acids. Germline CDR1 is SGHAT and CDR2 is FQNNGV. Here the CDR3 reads CASSLAGRQVGSGNTIYF. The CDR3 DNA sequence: TGTGCCAGCAGCTTAGCCGGGCGACAGGTGGGCTCTGGAAACACCATATATTTT.

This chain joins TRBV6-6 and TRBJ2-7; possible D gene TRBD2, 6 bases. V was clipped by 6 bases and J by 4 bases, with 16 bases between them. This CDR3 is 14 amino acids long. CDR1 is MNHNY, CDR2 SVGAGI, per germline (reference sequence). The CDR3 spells CASSQPGTSYEQYF. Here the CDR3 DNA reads TGTGCCAGCAGCCAGCCCGGGACTTCATACGAGCAGTACTTC.

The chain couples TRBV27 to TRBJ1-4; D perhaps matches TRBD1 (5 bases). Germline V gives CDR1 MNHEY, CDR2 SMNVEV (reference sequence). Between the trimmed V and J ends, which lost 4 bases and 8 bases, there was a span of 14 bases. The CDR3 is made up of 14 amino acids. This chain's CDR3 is CASSWVGAKEKLFF. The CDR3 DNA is TGTGCCAGCAGTTGGGTCGGGGCCAAAGAAAAACTGTTTTTT. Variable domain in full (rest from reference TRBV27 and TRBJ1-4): EAQVTQNPRYLITVTGKKLTVTCSQNMNHEYMSWYRQDPGLGLRQIYYSMNVEVTDKGDVPEGYKVSRKEKRNFPLILESPSPNQTSLYFCASSWVGAKEKLFFGSGTQLSVL.

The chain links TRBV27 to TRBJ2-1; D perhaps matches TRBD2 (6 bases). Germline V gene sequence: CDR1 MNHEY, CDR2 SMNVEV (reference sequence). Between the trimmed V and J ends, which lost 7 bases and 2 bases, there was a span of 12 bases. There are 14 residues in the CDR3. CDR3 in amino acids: CASKQRETYNEQFF. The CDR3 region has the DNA TGTGCCAGCAAGCAACGGGAGACCTACAATGAGCAGTTCTTC.

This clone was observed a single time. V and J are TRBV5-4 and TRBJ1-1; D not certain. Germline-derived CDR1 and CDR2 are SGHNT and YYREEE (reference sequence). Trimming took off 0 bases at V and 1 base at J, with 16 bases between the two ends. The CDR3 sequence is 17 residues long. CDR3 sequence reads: CASSLGGHGQKNTEAFF. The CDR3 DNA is TGTGCCAGCAGCTTGGGAGGGCACGGGCAGAAGAACACTGAAGCTTTCTTT. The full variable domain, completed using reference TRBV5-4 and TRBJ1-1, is ETGVTQSPTHLIKTRGQQVTLRCSSQSGHNTVSWYQQALGQGPQFIFQYYREEENGRGNFPPRFSGLQFPNYSSELNVNALELDDSALYLCASSLGGHGQKNTEAFFGQGTRLTVV.

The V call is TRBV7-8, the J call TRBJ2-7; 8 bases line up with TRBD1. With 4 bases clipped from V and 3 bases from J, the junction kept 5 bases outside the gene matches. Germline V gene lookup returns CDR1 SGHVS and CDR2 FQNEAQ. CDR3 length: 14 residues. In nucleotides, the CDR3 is TGTGCCAGCAGCTCAGGACAGGGCAGCTACGAGCAGTACTTC. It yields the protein CASSSGQGSYEQYF.

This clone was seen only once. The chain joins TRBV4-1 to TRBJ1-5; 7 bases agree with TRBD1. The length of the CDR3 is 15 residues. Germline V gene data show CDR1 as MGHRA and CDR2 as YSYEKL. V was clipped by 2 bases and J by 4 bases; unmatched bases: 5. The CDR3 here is CASSQWAGGNQPQHF. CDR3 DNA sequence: TGCGCCAGCAGCCAATGGGCAGGGGGAAATCAGCCCCAGCATTTT.

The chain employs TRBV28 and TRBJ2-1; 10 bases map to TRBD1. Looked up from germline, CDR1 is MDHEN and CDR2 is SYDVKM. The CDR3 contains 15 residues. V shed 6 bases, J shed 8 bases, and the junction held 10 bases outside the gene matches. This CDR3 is CASSRGQGRGDEQFF. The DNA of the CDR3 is TGTGCCAGCAGCCGGGGACAGGGGCGAGGGGATGAGCAGTTCTTC.

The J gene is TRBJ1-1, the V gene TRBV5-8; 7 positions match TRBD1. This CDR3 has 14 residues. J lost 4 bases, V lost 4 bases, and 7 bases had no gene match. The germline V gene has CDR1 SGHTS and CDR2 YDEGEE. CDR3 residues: CASSPTDRVTEAFF. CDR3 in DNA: TGTGCCAGCAGCCCGACCGACAGGGTCACTGAAGCTTTCTTT.

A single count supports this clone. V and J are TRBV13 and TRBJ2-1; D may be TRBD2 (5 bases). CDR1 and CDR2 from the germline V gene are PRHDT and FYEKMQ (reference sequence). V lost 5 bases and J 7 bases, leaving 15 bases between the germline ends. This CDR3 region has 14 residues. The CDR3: CASSPRSGANEQFF. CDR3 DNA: TGTGCCAGCAGCCCCCGGAGCGGAGCAAATGAGCAGTTCTTC.

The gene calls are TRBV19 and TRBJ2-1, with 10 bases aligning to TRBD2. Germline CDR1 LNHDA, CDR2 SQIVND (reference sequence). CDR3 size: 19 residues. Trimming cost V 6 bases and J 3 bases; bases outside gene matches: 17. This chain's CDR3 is CASSSPGLAGVGFYNEQFF. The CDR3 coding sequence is TGTGCCAGTAGCTCCCCCGGGCTAGCGGGAGTAGGCTTCTACAATGAGCAGTTCTTC.

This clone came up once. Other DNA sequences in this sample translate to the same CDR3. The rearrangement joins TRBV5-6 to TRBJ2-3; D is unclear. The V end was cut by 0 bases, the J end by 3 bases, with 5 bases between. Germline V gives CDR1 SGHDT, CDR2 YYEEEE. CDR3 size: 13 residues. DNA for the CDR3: TGTGCCAGCAGCTTGGGTGGTACAGATACGCAGTATTTT. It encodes CASSLGGTDTQYF. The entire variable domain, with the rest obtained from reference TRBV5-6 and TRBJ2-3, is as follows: DAGVTQSPTHLIKTRGQQVTLRCSPKSGHDTVSWYQQALGQGPQFIFQYYEEEERQRGNFPDRFSGHQFPNYSSELNVNALLLGDSALYLCASSLGGTDTQYFGPGTRLTVL.

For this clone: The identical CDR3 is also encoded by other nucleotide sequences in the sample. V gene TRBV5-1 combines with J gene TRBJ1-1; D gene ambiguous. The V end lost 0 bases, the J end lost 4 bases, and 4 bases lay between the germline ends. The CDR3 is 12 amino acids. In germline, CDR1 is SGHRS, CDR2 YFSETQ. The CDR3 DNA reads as TGCGCCAGCAGCTTGGTCGGCACTGAAGCTTTCTTT. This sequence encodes CASSLVGTEAFF.